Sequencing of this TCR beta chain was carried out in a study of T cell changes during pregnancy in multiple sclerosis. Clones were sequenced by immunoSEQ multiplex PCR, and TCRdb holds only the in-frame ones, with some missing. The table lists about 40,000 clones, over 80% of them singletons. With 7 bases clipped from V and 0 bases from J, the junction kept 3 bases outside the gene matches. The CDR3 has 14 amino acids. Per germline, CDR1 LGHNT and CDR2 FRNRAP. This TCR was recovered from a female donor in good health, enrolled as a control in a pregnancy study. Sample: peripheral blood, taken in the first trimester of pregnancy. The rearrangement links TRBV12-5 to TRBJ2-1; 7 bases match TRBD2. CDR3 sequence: CASVRGSSYNEQFF. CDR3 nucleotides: TGTGCTAGTGTGCGGGGGAGCTCCTACAATGAGCAGTTCTTC.